This TCR beta chain was identified during a study of blood T cell repertoires in COVID-19. Profiled with immunoSEQ multiplex PCR; TCRdb holds only in-frame clones, not every one. Of 75,000 to 90,000 clones in the sample, approximately 86% were seen once. This clonotype was obtained from a man at least 80 years old with active or convalescent COVID-19. The sample consisted of peripheral blood.

CDR3: CASSLRVTSGGPTYNEQFF. CDR3 coding DNA: TGTGCCAGCAGTTTACGAGTAACTAGCGGGGGGCCCACCTACAATGAGCAGTTCTTC. This sequence joins TRBV27 and TRBJ2-1; 12 positions match TRBD2. Per the germline V gene, CDR1 is MNHEY and CDR2 is SMNVEV (reference sequence). The CDR3 consists of 19 residues. V gave up 2 bases and J gave up 2 bases; unmatched junction bases: 10.